A single count supports the clone carrying this TCR beta chain. A Seattle source enrolled patients during active infection and followed them longitudinally. These data belong to a study of blood T cell repertoires in COVID-19. Turning to the study itself: The United States, Italy and Spain were the sources of the acute and convalescent COVID-19 samples. T cells, B-cell-depleted T cells, or PBMCs provided the cDNA or gDNA that served as material.

Methods used by the authors: Estimation of nucleated cell counts was performed using reference gene primer amplification. Clones were read by immunoSEQ multiplex PCR, and TCRdb kept only the in-frame ones, dropping some. Clone size and the V and J calls come from that table; the DNA yielded D and trimming. The sample shows about 180,000 clones, about 81% of them seen only once. This sequence was found in a woman aged 80 or over with COVID-19, enrolled during active disease. The sample was peripheral blood.

In DNA, the CDR3 is TGTGCCAGCTCACCACTCCGACAGGGCACTAATGAAAAACTGTTTTTT. Amino acid sequence: CASSPLRQGTNEKLFF. This chain connects TRBV18 to TRBJ1-4, with TRBD1 matching 7 bases. Germline loops: CDR1 KGHSH, CDR2 LQKENI. This CDR3 is built from 16 residues. Trimming at V came to 1 base and at J to 2 bases, leaving 4 bases not matched to a gene.